This passage covers 16 T cell receptor beta chains from one sample sequenced in a study of tumor-infiltrating lymphocytes in primary liver carcinoma. Using a constant-region primer together with ProtoScript II reverse transcriptase, TCR beta cDNA was made from approximately 0.55 ug of total RNA. It was through three nested multiplex PCR rounds of slightly modified ARM-PCR that TCR beta libraries arose. Two initial PCR rounds of approximately 10 cycles each paired TRBV1-TRBV30 forward primers with a C-beta reverse primer. Via MiXCR, TCRdb re-called the multiplex PCR reads, giving one row per CDR3 protein. The sample has about 120,000 distinct CDR3 sequences, roughly 70% seen once. Starting material for RNA and DNA co-extraction consisted of roughly 18-34 mg of unsorted bulk tissue. The sequencing sample was made of tumor-adjacent normal liver tissue. Receptor source: a woman in her sixties or seventies with primary liver carcinoma and hepatitis B virus infection.

On this clonotype: Its ends do not fully match the called genes, so a read error is possible. The rearrangement uses TRBV6-5 and TRBJ2-1; no clear D. The germline V gene has CDR1 MNHEY and CDR2 SVGAGI. This CDR3 is built from 11 residues. CDR3 nucleotides: TGTACCAGCCTGGGGTGCAATGAGCAGTTCTTC. Translation gives CTSLGCNEQFF.

Turning to this clonotype: No conserved phenylalanine or tryptophan is present at the end of the CDR3, so a read error is the likely explanation. This chain uses TRBV28 with TRBJ2-5; no clear D gene. There are 11 residues in the CDR3. Germline loops: CDR1 MDHEN, CDR2 SYDVKM. For the CDR3, the DNA is TGTGACAGCAGTGCCCCTGAGACCCAGTACCTC. Translation: CDSSAPETQYL.

The genes are TRBV7-9 and TRBJ2-1; TRBD1 or TRBD2 may be the D gene (6 bases each). The CDR3 has 15 amino acids. Germline CDR1 is SEHNR and CDR2 is FQNEAQ (reference sequence). Trimming shortened V by 6 bases and J by 3 bases, and 15 bases separated the two germline ends. The CDR3 is CASRVGGCNYNEQFF. The DNA of the CDR3 is TGTGCCAGCAGAGTAGGGGGGTGCAACTACAATGAGCAGTTCTTC.

This clonotype showed up just a few times. A much more abundant neighbour one base away suggests this may be a read error. This chain joins TRBV29-1 and TRBJ2-2; D gene unclear. The CDR3 has 13 residues. Germline V gene data show CDR1 as SQVTM and CDR2 as ANQGSEA. Here the CDR3 DNA reads TGCAGCGTTGCCCCTCAGTACACCCGGGAGCTGTTTTTT. Translation gives CSVAPQYTRELFF.

To note about this clonotype: Germline and junction disagree at one end, which may indicate a read error. The rearrangement links TRBV5-5 to TRBJ2-5; D might be TRBD1 (5 bases). CDR3 length: 16 amino acids. Germline CDR1 is SGHKS and CDR2 is YYEKEE (reference sequence). As DNA, the CDR3 is TGTGCCAGCAGCCCCTACAGGACCCAGGCCAAAGAGACCCAGTATTTC. Translating gives CASSPYRTQAKETQYF.

Only one count was recorded for this clonotype. J is TRBJ2-7 and V is TRBV28, with no clear D. The germline V and J ends were trimmed by 7 bases and 2 bases, with 18 bases remaining between them. CDR3 size: 15 residues. CDR1 MDHEN and CDR2 SYDVKM come from the germline V gene. The CDR3 nucleotides read TGTGCCAGCACCCCTCGGGCAGCCCCTACCTACGAGCAGTACTTC. It encodes CASTPRAAPTYEQYF.

About this clonotype: An end of the junction differs from the germline gene, which may be a read error. The chain joins TRBV6-2 or TRBV6-3 to TRBJ2-7; the D gene is possibly TRBD2 (5 bases). The CDR3 runs to 13 residues. The V gene's germline CDR1 is MNHEY and CDR2 SVGEGT. DNA of the CDR3: TGTTCCAGCAGTTACTTTCTAGCCGGCGAGCAATACTTC. As protein: CSSSYFLAGEQYF.

Concerning this clonotype itself: At one end, the junction sequence differs from germline, possibly due to a read error. The genes are TRBV14 and TRBJ1-5, with TRBD1 as a possible D gene (6 bases). The CDR3 has 14 amino acids. Germline CDR1 SGHDN, CDR2 FVKESK. The CDR3 reads CASDRWRGKQPRHF. The CDR3 DNA reads as TGTGCCAGCGACAGGTGGAGGGGGAAACAGCCCCGGCATTTT.

This chain joins TRBV5-6 and TRBJ2-3; a weak D match, TRBD2 (6 bases). The CDR3 loop spans 14 amino acids. Germline V lookup: CDR1 SGHDT, CDR2 YYEEEE. Deletions cut 4 bases from V and 5 bases from J, with 14 bases between. The CDR3, as DNA: TGTGCCAGCAGCATGAGGCTAGCGATAGATACGCAGTATTTT. Amino acid sequence: CASSMRLAIDTQYF.

On this clonotype: One junction end disagrees with the germline gene, perhaps due to a read error. The chain couples TRBV12-3 or TRBV12-4 to TRBJ2-1, with TRBD2 matching 8 bases. CDR3 length equals 16 residues. The chain's CDR3 is CASSYRSSGGPDEQFF. For the CDR3, the DNA is TGTGCTAGCAGCTATAGGTCCAGCGGGGGCCCAGATGAGCAGTTCTTC.

Points on this clonotype: Germline is not matched at one junction end, which may reflect a read error. The CDR3 DNA follows: TGTGCTAGCAGTTTAATGGTGAACACTGAAGCTTTCTTT. This encodes CASSLMVNTEAFF. The V and J genes are TRBV12-3 or TRBV12-4 and TRBJ1-1; unclear D gene. The CDR3 sequence is 13 residues long.

This clonotype appeared a few times. The chain employs TRBV28 and TRBJ2-1, with D tentatively TRBD1 (6 bases). The CDR3 consists of 13 residues. Germline-derived CDR1 and CDR2 are MDHEN and SYDVKM. The V and J ends lost 5 bases and 7 bases respectively, with 12 bases between them. The CDR3 nucleotides are TGTGCCAGCAGTCCCCCCACAGGGAATGAGCAGTTCTTC. It codes for CASSPPTGNEQFF.

Turning to this clonotype: An end of the junction does not agree with germline; a read error may underlie this. The gene calls are TRBV6-5 and TRBJ2-7, with 12 positions matching TRBD2. The CDR3 has 16 residues. Germline assignment: CDR1 MNHEY and CDR2 SVGAGI. The CDR3 loop reads CVSRSQTSGSSYEQYF. CDR3 sequence (DNA): TGTGTCAGCAGATCCCAGACTAGCGGGAGTTCCTACGAGCAGTACTTC.

As for this clonotype: Just one base apart from a much larger clone, this may be a read error. The conserved phenylalanine or tryptophan is not found at the CDR3 terminus, so this likely reflects a read error. This rearrangement joins TRBV28 to TRBJ1-1, with unresolved D. V dropped 11 bases and J dropped 1 base, with 11 bases sitting between them. Germline V gene sequence: CDR1 MDHEN, CDR2 SYDVKM. The CDR3 loop spans 12 amino acids. The CDR3 here is CAGRSGNTEAFL. The CDR3 nucleotides are TGTGCCGGAAGATCGGGGAACACTGAAGCTTTCTTA.

Details on this clonotype: No conserved phenylalanine or tryptophan is present at the end of the CDR3, so a read error is the likely explanation. This chain connects TRBV28 to TRBJ2-1; D ambiguous. The germline V gene has CDR1 MDHEN and CDR2 SYDVKM. V dropped 4 bases and J dropped 7 bases, with 11 bases sitting between them. The CDR3 runs to 13 residues. This CDR3 reads CASSSRLRNEQFS. In DNA form, the CDR3 reads TGTGCCAGCAGTTCCCGGTTAAGGAATGAGCAGTTCTCC.

V and J are TRBV7-9 and TRBJ1-4; D is possibly TRBD1 (5 bases). V dropped 7 bases and J dropped 7 bases, with 22 bases sitting between them. This CDR3 spans 16 amino acids. The germline V gene encodes CDR1 SEHNR and CDR2 FQNEAQ (reference sequence). The CDR3 loop reads CASNPTWTAGGEKLFF. The CDR3 region has the DNA TGTGCCAGCAACCCGACTTGGACGGCTGGGGGTGAAAAACTGTTTTTT.